One and the same sample provided the 6 T cell receptor beta chains below, sequenced in a study of Ad26.COV2.S vaccination and SARS-CoV-2 variants. TCRdb's copy holds only in-frame clones and misses some; the assay was immunoSEQ multiplex PCR. The sample lists roughly 300,000 clones; about 86% were seen once. Treatment of the sample: 19 received Ad26.COV2.S at low or high dose, single or two shots; roughly 5 received placebo; per-sample allocation not given. Sampling took place 63 days after the first vaccine or placebo injection. Sequencing used peripheral blood, obtained in a trial of Ad26.COV2.S vaccine versus placebo. Source of these receptors: a person aged 18-65 years who received the Ad26.COV2.S COVID-19 vaccine or a placebo.

The chain carries TRBV5-1 and TRBJ2-5; maybe TRBD2 (5 bases). There are 15 residues in the CDR3. The V gene's germline CDR1 is SGHRS and CDR2 YFSETQ. Trimming took off 5 bases at V and 5 bases at J, with 19 bases between the two ends. This CDR3 reads CASSKNTGRGETQYF. CDR3 sequence (DNA): TGCGCCAGCAGTAAGAACACGGGCCGAGGGGAGACCCAGTACTTC.

This clone was seen only once. J is TRBJ1-5 and V is TRBV27, with 8 nucleotides matching TRBD1. The J segment lost 6 bases and the V segment lost 6 bases, leaving 7 bases of the junction unmatched. Looked up from germline, CDR1 is MNHEY and CDR2 is SMNVEV (reference sequence). The CDR3 contains 14 residues. CDR3 coding DNA: TGTGCCAGCAGAACAGGGGGGGCACGTCAGCCCCAGCATTTT. This gives the protein CASRTGGARQPQHF.

The chain joins TRBV27 to TRBJ2-7; 10 bases align to TRBD1. This CDR3 has 17 amino acids. The ends lost 6 bases at V and 1 base at J; junction bases unmatched: 12. CDR1 and CDR2 (germline): MNHEY, SMNVEV (reference sequence). CDR3 region: CASSPIARDRGSYEQYF. In DNA, the CDR3 is TGTGCCAGCAGCCCCATTGCTCGGGACAGGGGTTCCTACGAGCAGTACTTC.

The chain couples TRBV4-3 to TRBJ1-2, with 9 positions matching TRBD1. The CDR3 extends over 15 amino acids. With 0 bases clipped from V and 4 bases from J, the junction kept 3 bases outside the gene matches. Germline assignment: CDR1 LGHNA and CDR2 YSLEER. CDR3 region: CASSQDMGQGYGYTF. CDR3 nucleotide sequence: TGCGCCAGCAGCCAAGATATGGGACAGGGCTATGGCTACACCTTC.

The V call is TRBV27, the J call TRBJ2-7; D not resolved. The CDR3 sequence is 10 residues long. CDR1 is MNHEY, CDR2 SMNVEV, per germline (reference sequence). Trimming took off 8 bases at V and 8 bases at J, with 10 bases between the two ends. The CDR3 nucleotides read TGTGCCAGCGGCTCCTTCAAGCAGTACTTC. Protein product: CASGSFKQYF.

The rearrangement uses TRBV3-1 (or the pseudogene TRBV3-2) and TRBJ1-5, with D maybe TRBD1 (6 bases). CDR1 LGHDT and CDR2 YNNKEL come from the germline V gene (reference sequence). The CDR3 has 19 residues. V lost 3 bases, J lost 0 bases, and 21 bases lay in between. The CDR3 loop reads CASSHGMGTSAISNQPQHF. The CDR3 DNA is TGTGCCAGCAGCCACGGAATGGGGACAAGCGCCATTAGCAATCAGCCCCAGCATTTT.